The source of this TCR beta chain is a study of PD-1 blockade in classical Hodgkin lymphoma. Data came from immunoSEQ multiplex PCR; TCRdb stores just in-frame clones and leaves some out. Among tens of thousands of clones listed, approximately 92% were seen once. Note on this clone: Its cognate antigen is unknown.

General study results and limits: Complete responders' diversity at baseline resembled that of newly diagnosed patients. Relapsed/refractory patients reportedly had lower baseline diversity than newly diagnosed patients.

Time point: cycle 4 day 1 (C4D1), after less than 7 weeks of nivolumab. With no exception, relapse followed autologous stem cell transplantation in all patients, and brentuximab vedotin exposure varied. Best responses included complete response and partial response; otherwise, the best response was progressive disease. The sequence was collected from a human donor with classical Hodgkin lymphoma. The specimen comprised peripheral blood mononuclear cells (PBMCs), sampled before the fourth cycle of nivolumab.

CDR3 DNA sequence: TGTGCCAGCAAGCCGCTACTAGCTGCTCCCTACGAGCAGTACTTC. Translated, it gives CASKPLLAAPYEQYF. The chain joins TRBV2 to TRBJ2-7, with D possibly matching TRBD2 (6 bases). The ends were cut back, 7 bases at V and 2 bases at J, with 18 bases in the middle. This CDR3 is built from 15 residues. The germline CDR1 and CDR2 sequences are SNHLY and FYNNEI.